The 27 T cell receptor beta chains given below trace back to one sample, sequenced in a study of T cell responses to AZD1222 COVID-19 vaccine. The protocol was immunoSEQ multiplex PCR, while the TCRdb copy is restricted to in-frame clones and leaves out a portion. This table holds 130,000 or so clones, roughly 92% found once. The sample in question was peripheral blood, obtained on day 0 of AZD1222 vaccination. The receptors here all came from an adult in good health.

The chain couples TRBV2 to TRBJ2-5, with a possible D match to TRBD2 (6 bases). V shed 4 bases and J shed 5 bases, with 11 bases lying between them. There are 13 residues in the CDR3. Germline V CDR1 and CDR2: SNHLY, FYNNEI. Here the CDR3 DNA reads TGTGCCAGCAGTGTAGGGAGGCGGGAGACCCAGTACTTC. This sequence encodes CASSVGRRETQYF.

The chain recombines TRBV6-5 with TRBJ1-2; maybe TRBD1 (6 bases). From germline, CDR1 is MNHEY and CDR2 SVGAGI. The CDR3 spans 14 residues. V was cut by 0 bases and J by 8 bases, with 13 bases left in between. The CDR3 sequence: CASSYSGGGRGYTF. The CDR3 DNA is TGTGCCAGCAGTTACTCGGGAGGGGGTCGGGGCTACACCTTC.

The rearrangement uses TRBV7-2 and TRBJ1-3; 10 bases match TRBD1. Germline V gives CDR1 SGHTA, CDR2 FQGNSA. This CDR3 is built from 15 residues. The V gene end was trimmed by 5 bases and the J gene end by 6 bases; junction bases not matched to a gene: 7. The CDR3 region has the DNA TGTGCCAGCAGCCCGAATCGACAGGGGGCAAACACCATATATTTT. Translating it yields CASSPNRQGANTIYF.

The chain uses TRBV28 and TRBJ2-7; D may be TRBD1 (6 bases). The CDR3 extends over 13 amino acids. In germline, CDR1 is MDHEN, CDR2 SYDVKM. V was clipped by 2 bases and J by 9 bases, with 14 bases between them. CDR3 sequence: CASSLGLEGGQYF. As DNA, the CDR3 is TGTGCCAGCAGTTTAGGTCTTGAAGGGGGGCAGTACTTC.

This chain connects TRBV4-1 to TRBJ1-5, with 8 bases matching TRBD1. V gave up 1 base and J gave up 4 bases; unmatched junction bases: 0. From germline, CDR1 is MGHRA and CDR2 YSYEKL. The CDR3 totals 14 residues. In nucleotides, the CDR3 is TGCGCCAGCAGCCAAGGGACAGGGAATCAGCCCCAGCATTTT. Encoded protein: CASSQGTGNQPQHF.

The table lists this clone with a count of one. The chain links TRBV7-2 to TRBJ1-2, with D tentatively TRBD1 (5 bases). Germline V gene lookup returns CDR1 SGHTA and CDR2 FQGNSA. V lost 6 bases and J 7 bases, leaving 21 bases between the germline ends. The CDR3 is 15 residues long. The CDR3 DNA sequence: TGTGCCAGCAGGGATAGGACGAGGGGATCGCGTGGCTACACCTTC. This encodes CASRDRTRGSRGYTF.

This chain links TRBV27 with TRBJ2-3, with 12 bases identical to TRBD2. There are 14 residues in the CDR3. Germline CDR1 MNHEY, CDR2 SMNVEV (reference sequence). V lost 5 bases, J lost 6 bases, and 3 bases stayed unmatched. This CDR3 reads CASSLAGGLDTQYF. In DNA form, the CDR3 reads TGTGCCAGCAGTCTAGCGGGGGGGCTGGATACGCAGTATTTT.

The gene calls are TRBV6-5 and TRBJ2-7; 9 bases line up with TRBD1. Losses at the gene ends were 2 bases for V and 5 bases for J; bases not matched to a gene: 1. The germline CDR1 and CDR2 sequences are MNHEY and SVGAGI. This CDR3 has 13 amino acids. CDR3 DNA: TGTGCCAGCAGTTACGGACAGGGGAACGAGCAGTACGTC. Its translation: CASSYGQGNEQYV.

The chain is built from TRBV19 and TRBJ1-4; D remains ambiguous. The V end was cut by 5 bases, the J end by 0 bases, with 7 bases between. The CDR3 has 14 residues. Per the germline V gene, CDR1 is LNHDA and CDR2 is SQIVND (reference sequence). CDR3 nucleotides: TGTGCCAGTAGTGGAACAGCAACTAATGAAAAACTGTTTTTT. It yields the protein CASSGTATNEKLFF.

This chain joins TRBV5-4 and TRBJ2-1; possibly TRBD1 for D (8 bases). CDR1 and CDR2 from the germline V gene are SGHNT and YYREEE (reference sequence). V gave up 7 bases and J gave up 4 bases, with 18 bases separating them. The CDR3 contains 15 residues. The CDR3, as DNA: TGTGCCAGCGGACTAGGGACAGGAGATTACAATGAGCAGTTCTTC. This encodes CASGLGTGDYNEQFF. The full variable domain, its missing parts supplied by reference TRBV5-4 and TRBJ2-1, is ETGVTQSPTHLIKTRGQQVTLRCSSQSGHNTVSWYQQALGQGPQFIFQYYREEENGRGNFPPRFSGLQFPNYSSELNVNALELDDSALYLCASGLGTGDYNEQFFGPGTRLTVL.

In DNA, the CDR3 is TGTGCCAGCAGTGAAGAGGCAGGACTCTTCGTGTTTACCTACGAGCAGTACTTC. It specifies CASSEEAGLFVFTYEQYF. The chain carries TRBV6-1 and TRBJ2-7; possible D gene TRBD2, 5 bases. Germline CDR1 and CDR2: MNHNS and SASEGT. CDR3 length equals 18 residues. V was trimmed by 1 base and J by 2 bases, leaving 21 bases between them.

This rearrangement joins TRBV5-5 to TRBJ1-5, with 7 nucleotides matching TRBD1. V shed 4 bases, J shed 7 bases, and the junction held 17 bases outside the gene matches. CDR3 length: 17 residues. The germline CDR1 and CDR2 sequences are SGHKS and YYEKEE (reference sequence). The DNA of the CDR3 is TGTGCCAGCAGCCCTACCCCCCGTACAGGGGCGATACAGCCCCAGCATTTT. Encoded protein: CASSPTPRTGAIQPQHF.

The chain carries TRBV7-9 and TRBJ1-2; 8 nucleotides match TRBD1. J lost 6 bases, V lost 5 bases, and 11 bases had no gene match. CDR1 is SEHNR, CDR2 FQNEAQ, per germline (reference sequence). The CDR3 has 15 amino acids. The DNA of the CDR3 is TGTGCCAGCAGCACCCAGGGGGGCAGGGGGCATGGCTACACCTTC. Translated, it gives CASSTQGGRGHGYTF.

This clone was found once. This chain connects TRBV7-2 to TRBJ2-2, with a weak D call TRBD2 (5 bases). Germline V gives CDR1 SGHTA, CDR2 FQGNSA. V lost 4 bases and J lost 4, with 13 bases in between. The CDR3 extends over 15 amino acids. CDR3: CASSSGSHFTGELFF. The CDR3 DNA reads as TGTGCCAGCAGCTCGGGGTCCCACTTCACCGGGGAGCTGTTTTTT.

J is TRBJ2-7 and V is TRBV23-1, with D perhaps matching TRBD2 (6 bases). TRBV23-1 is given ORF status, its function remaining uncertain. This CDR3 has 15 residues. V lost 1 base and J 3 bases, leaving 13 bases between the germline ends. CDR3: CASSQLASEFYEQYV. In nucleotides, the CDR3 is TGCGCCAGCAGTCAATTGGCTAGCGAATTCTACGAGCAGTACGTC.

This clone was counted between two and nine times. The V call is TRBV4-3, the J call TRBJ2-1; D may be TRBD2 (6 bases). V was trimmed by 1 base and J by 3 bases, leaving 13 bases between them. CDR3 length equals 16 residues. Germline values: CDR1 LGHNA, CDR2 YSLEER. The CDR3 here is CASSQVPAGNYNEQFF. The CDR3 region has the DNA TGCGCCAGCAGCCAAGTCCCAGCGGGTAACTACAATGAGCAGTTCTTC.

Details on this clone: One end of the junction does not line up with germline, which may come from a read error. The gene calls are TRBV3-1 (or the pseudogene TRBV3-2) and TRBJ1-1, with TRBD1 identical over 7 bases. CDR1 and CDR2 from the germline V gene are LGHDT and YNNKEL (reference sequence). The CDR3 sequence is 12 residues long. CDR3 bases: TGTGCCAGCAGCCAAGATAAGGGACAGCTTTATTTT. Translation gives CASSQDKGQLYF.

The chain carries TRBV6-5 and TRBJ2-1, with TRBD2 matching over 7 bases. CDR1 and CDR2 from the germline V gene are MNHEY and SVGAGI. After removal of 1 base from V and 6 bases from J, the junction contained 6 bases not matched to a gene. The CDR3 consists of 15 residues. The CDR3 here is CASSYFGGWANEQFF. In nucleotides, the CDR3 is TGTGCCAGCAGTTACTTCGGGGGGTGGGCCAATGAGCAGTTCTTC.

This clone was counted a single time. The rearrangement joins TRBV11-2 to TRBJ1-2, with D tentatively TRBD1 (5 bases). This CDR3 has 13 amino acids. V gave up 2 bases and J gave up 4 bases, with 8 bases separating them. The germline CDR1 and CDR2 sequences are SGHAT and FQNNGV. This CDR3 is CASSLTQVYGYTF. The CDR3 nucleotides read TGTGCCAGCAGCTTAACACAGGTCTATGGCTACACCTTC.

The genes are TRBV9 and TRBJ1-2, with a weak D call TRBD1 (5 bases). Germline CDR1 SGDLS, CDR2 YYNGEE. Trimming left V 0 bases short and J 7 bases short, with 10 bases between. The CDR3 runs 13 residues. CDR3 in amino acids: CASSVDRGGGYTF. CDR3 bases: TGTGCCAGCAGCGTAGATCGGGGGGGTGGCTACACCTTC.

The J gene is TRBJ1-2, the V gene TRBV27, with 7 bases aligning to TRBD1. There are 15 residues in the CDR3. Germline CDR1 reads MNHEY; CDR2 reads SMNVEV (reference sequence). V lost 3 bases, J lost 8 bases, and 12 bases stayed unmatched. Here the CDR3 DNA reads TGTGCCAGCAGTTTCGGGACAGCTGATCCCTCCGGCTACACCTTC. This gives the protein CASSFGTADPSGYTF.

The chain recombines TRBV10-3 with TRBJ1-1; no clear D. Germline V gene data show CDR1 as ENHRY and CDR2 as SYGVKD. V was trimmed by 4 bases and J by 0 bases, leaving 9 bases between them. The CDR3 loop spans 14 amino acids. Here the CDR3 DNA reads TGTGCCATCAGTGCGATGGGTATGAACACTGAAGCTTTCTTT. Encoded protein: CAISAMGMNTEAFF.

In its sample, this clone was seen once. The chain links TRBV5-6 to TRBJ1-2, with D unresolved. The CDR3 spans 12 residues. V lost 0 bases, J lost 6 bases, and 6 bases lay in between. Germline assignment: CDR1 SGHDT and CDR2 YYEEEE. CDR3 bases: TGTGCCAGCAGCTTGGGGAGCGATGGCTACACCTTC. Residues: CASSLGSDGYTF.

The rearrangement links TRBV29-1 to TRBJ1-1; D unresolved. V was pared by 6 bases and J by 3 bases, with 20 bases between. CDR1 and CDR2 from the germline V gene are SQVTM and ANQGSEA. The CDR3 sequence is 15 residues long. Written as DNA, the CDR3 is TGCAGCGTCCACTGGACCTGGGTGCCTGACACTGAAGCTTTCTTT. This sequence encodes CSVHWTWVPDTEAFF.

The chain carries TRBV19 and TRBJ1-2; no definite D call. The CDR3 has 12 amino acids. The V gene's germline CDR1 is LNHDA and CDR2 SQIVND (reference sequence). Trimming pared 11 bases from V and 1 base from J, leaving 11 bases between. CDR3 sequence reads: CASNSDNYGYTF. CDR3 in DNA: TGTGCCTCAAATTCGGATAACTATGGCTACACCTTC.

This chain joins TRBV14 and TRBJ2-2; maybe TRBD2 (5 bases). CDR1 and CDR2 from the germline V gene are SGHDN and FVKESK. V lost 0 bases and J lost 4, with 9 bases in between. This CDR3 has 15 residues. Here the CDR3 reads CASSQDPGFTGELFF. As DNA, the CDR3 is TGTGCCAGCAGCCAAGATCCGGGGTTCACCGGGGAGCTGTTTTTT. Together with reference TRBV14 and TRBJ2-2, the CDR3 gives the full variable domain: EAGVTQFPSHSVIEKGQTVTLRCDPISGHDNLYWYRRVMGKEIKFLLHFVKESKQDESGMPNNRFLAERTGGTYSTLKVQPAELEDSGVYFCASSQDPGFTGELFFGEGSRLTVL.

The chain uses TRBV28 and TRBJ1-2; D gene ambiguous. The germline V gene has CDR1 MDHEN and CDR2 SYDVKM. The V and J ends lost 1 base and 8 bases respectively, with 5 bases between them. This CDR3 spans 11 amino acids. As DNA, the CDR3 is TGTGCCAGCAGTTTATCGAGGGGCTACACCTTC. Its translation is CASSLSRGYTF.